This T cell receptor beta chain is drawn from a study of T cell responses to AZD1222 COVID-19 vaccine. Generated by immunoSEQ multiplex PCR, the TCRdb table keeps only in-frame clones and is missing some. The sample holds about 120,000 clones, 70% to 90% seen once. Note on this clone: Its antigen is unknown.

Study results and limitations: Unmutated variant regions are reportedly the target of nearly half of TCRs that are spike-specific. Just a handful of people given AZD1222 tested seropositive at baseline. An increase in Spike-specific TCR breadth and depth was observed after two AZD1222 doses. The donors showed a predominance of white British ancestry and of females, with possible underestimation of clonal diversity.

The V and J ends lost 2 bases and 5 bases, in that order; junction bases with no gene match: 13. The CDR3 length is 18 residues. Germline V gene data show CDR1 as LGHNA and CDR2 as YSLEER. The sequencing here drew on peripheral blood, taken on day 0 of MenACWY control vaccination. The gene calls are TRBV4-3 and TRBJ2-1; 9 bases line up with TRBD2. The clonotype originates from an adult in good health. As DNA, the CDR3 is TGCGCCAGCAGCCAAAACCACGGCGCGGGGGGGCCGCACAATGAGCAGTTCTTC. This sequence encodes CASSQNHGAGGPHNEQFF.